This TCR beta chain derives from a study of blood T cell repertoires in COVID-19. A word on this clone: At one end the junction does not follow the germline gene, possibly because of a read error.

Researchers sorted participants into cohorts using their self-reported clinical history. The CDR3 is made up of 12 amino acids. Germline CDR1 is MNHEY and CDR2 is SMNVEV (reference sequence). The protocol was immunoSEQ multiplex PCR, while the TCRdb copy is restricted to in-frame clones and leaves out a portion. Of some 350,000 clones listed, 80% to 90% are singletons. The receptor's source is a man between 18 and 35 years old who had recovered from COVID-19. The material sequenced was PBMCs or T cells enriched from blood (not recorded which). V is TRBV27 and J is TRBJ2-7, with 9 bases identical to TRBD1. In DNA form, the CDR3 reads TGTGCCAGCAGCACAGGGGGCGCGGCATTAGACTTC. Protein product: CASSTGGAALDF.